Listed below are T cell receptor beta chains from one sample, sequenced in a study of blood T cell repertoires in COVID-19. Profiling relied on immunoSEQ multiplex PCR, and the TCRdb table lists in-frame clones only, not all of them. Of tens of thousands of clones listed, around 80% are singletons. The sample consisted of peripheral blood. The origin of the receptors is a human donor in a cohort sampled during active COVID-19. The CDR3 runs from the conserved cysteine through the conserved F or W. The D gene is left open where the match is weak. Not every row has a clone size; where given, it reads once, few, many or a size class.

D | J | V | size | DNA | CDR3
TRBD1 | TRBJ1-2 | TRBV11-2 | many | TGTGCCAGCAGCTCGGCCTCGTACAGGGGTGGAGGCTACACCTTC | CASSSASYRGGGYTF
NA | TRBJ1-1 | TRBV19 | NA | TGTGCCAGTAGGCAGGGGAGGAACACTGAAGCTTTCTTT | CASRQGRNTEAFF
TRBD1 | TRBJ1-5 | TRBV28 | NA | TGTGCCAGCAGTTTAGCAGGGGGCGGCCAGCCCCAGCATTTT | CASSLAGGGQPQHF
TRBD1 | TRBJ1-2 | TRBV28 | NA | TGTGCCAGCCGTGCGGCGGGACAGGGCTCTTCAGGCTACACCTTC | CASRAAGQGSSGYTF
NA | TRBJ2-1 | TRBV14 | NA | TGTGCCAGCAGCCGAGCAGGACTCCTCTTGGACAATGAGCAGTTCTTC | CASSRAGLLLDNEQFF
NA | TRBJ2-5 | TRBV2 | NA | TGTGCCAGCAGTGAATCTCCGGGATCAGAGACCCAGTACTTC | CASSESPGSETQYF
TRBD2 | TRBJ2-7 | TRBV6-5 | NA | TGTGCCAGCAGTTACTCCAGCGGGGAAATCCTCCGGGAGCAGTACTTC | CASSYSSGEILREQYF
TRBD1 | TRBJ2-1 | TRBV7-9 | NA | TGTGCCGCTGGGACAGTTATCTCCTACAATGAGCAGTTCTTC | CAAGTVISYNEQFF
NA | TRBJ1-4 | TRBV20-1 | once | TGCAGTGCTAGTGCACCCGGGACTCCTAATGAAAAACTGTTTTTT | CSASAPGTPNEKLFF
TRBD1 | TRBJ2-1 | TRBV5-4 | NA | TGTGCCAGCAGCTCTGGGACAGTAGCCTACAATGAGCAGTTCTTC | CASSSGTVAYNEQFF
NA | TRBJ1-1 | TRBV4-1 | NA | TGCGCCAGCAGCCAAGGGGGGGGCAGTTCTCAAGCTTTCTTT | CASSQGGGSSQAFF
NA | TRBJ2-7 | TRBV5-4 | few | TGTGCCAGCAGCTTCGGGTCATACGAGCAGTACTTC | CASSFGSYEQYF
TRBD1 | TRBJ1-2 | TRBV29-1 | once | TGCAGCGTGGGGGATAGGGACAGCTTTTTTAACTTC | CSVGDRDSFFNF
NA | TRBJ2-5 | TRBV4-1 | NA | TGCGCCAGCAGCCTCGGGACACAGTACCAAGAGACCCAGTACTTC | CASSLGTQYQETQYF
NA | TRBJ2-1 | TRBV6-4 | NA | TGTGCCAGCAGTGACTGGGGGCGAGACAATGAGCAGTTCTTC | CASSDWGRDNEQFF
TRBD1 | TRBJ1-4 | TRBV10-3 | NA | TGTGCCATCAGCCCCCAGGGGGCATTTGAAAAACTGTTTTTT | CAISPQGAFEKLFF
TRBD1 | TRBJ1-5 | TRBV19 | NA | TGTGCCAGTAGTTTTACGAGAGGGACAGGGGGCAATCAGCCCCAGCATTTT | CASSFTRGTGGNQPQHF
TRBD1 | TRBJ1-1 | TRBV18 | NA | TGTGCCAGCTCACCACCGGTGACAGGGGGAGGCTACACTGAAGCTTTCTTT | CASSPPVTGGGYTEAFF
NA | TRBJ1-3 | TRBV5-4 | NA | TGTGCCAGCAGCTTGGGACAGAACAGCGGAAACACCATATATTTT | CASSLGQNSGNTIYF
NA | TRBJ1-1 | TRBV27 | NA | TGTGCCAGCAGATTCACTTCGGACAGCGCTGAAGCTTTCTTT | CASRFTSDSAEAFF
NA | TRBJ1-2 | TRBV3-1/TRBV3-2 | NA | TGTGCCAGCAGCCAAGATCAATCGGGTGGCTACACCTTC | CASSQDQSGGYTF
NA | TRBJ1-4 | TRBV2 | NA | TGTGCCAGCAGTCCACGGGGGGAAAAACTGTTTTTT | CASSPRGEKLFF
TRBD2 | TRBJ2-6 | TRBV11-2 | few | TGTGCCAGCAGCTTTACGTACGGCGGGAGGAGCTCTGGGGCCAACGTCCTGACTTTC | CASSFTYGGRSSGANVLTF
NA | TRBJ2-7 | TRBV11-2 | few | TGTGCCAGCAGCGTTGGCCTGAACTCCTACGAGCAGTACTTC | CASSVGLNSYEQYF
NA | TRBJ1-1 | TRBV5-1 | NA | TGCGCCAGCAGCTTGGCCCTCGGGGGGGCGCTGAACGCTGAAGCTTTCTTT | CASSLALGGALNAEAFF
NA | TRBJ1-1 | TRBV7-9 | NA | TGTGCCAGCAGCTTAACCCCATCACGCGGTCTTGCAGCTTTCTTT | CASSLTPSRGLAAFF
TRBD2 | TRBJ2-2 | TRBV5-1 | NA | TGCGCCAGCAGCTTGGGGGCTAGCGGGAGCATCGGGGAGCTGTTTTTT | CASSLGASGSIGELFF
NA | TRBJ2-5 | TRBV30 | NA | TGTGCCTGGAGTGTATGGGCCGGCGTGACCCAGTACTTC | CAWSVWAGVTQYF
TRBD1 | TRBJ1-2 | TRBV6-5 | NA | TGTGCCAGCAGTTACCCCGAAGGGGGCACCTATGGCTACACCTTC | CASSYPEGGTYGYTF
TRBD2 | TRBJ2-3 | TRBV9 | NA | TGTGCCAGCAGCTCCCGAGCGGGGGGGGGAGATACGCAGTATTTT | CASSSRAGGGDTQYF
TRBD1 | TRBJ2-7 | TRBV19 | NA | TGTGCCAGTAGTATAGCCGGGACAGGGACCTACGAGCAGTACTTC | CASSIAGTGTYEQYF
TRBD2 | TRBJ2-1 | TRBV7-9 | NA | TGTGCCAGCAGCTCCGGGCTAGCGGGAGGCCCCGGCCACAATGAGCAGTTCTTC | CASSSGLAGGPGHNEQFF
TRBD1 | TRBJ1-1 | TRBV7-9 | NA | TGTGCCAGCAGCTTAGGGACAGGGGGAAGCACTGAAGCTTTCTTT | CASSLGTGGSTEAFF
TRBD1 | TRBJ1-2 | TRBV5-1 | NA | TGCGCCAGCAGCTCCCAACAGGGGAACTATGGCTACACCTTC | CASSSQQGNYGYTF
NA | TRBJ2-1 | TRBV2 | NA | TGTGCCAGCAGTCCGGACTCCGGTGGGGAGCAGTTCTTC | CASSPDSGGEQFF
TRBD2 | TRBJ2-1 | TRBV19 | NA | TGTGCCAGTAGTCTTAGCGGGAGCTCCTACAATGAGCAGTTCTTC | CASSLSGSSYNEQFF
NA | TRBJ2-2 | TRBV2 | NA | TGTGCCAGCAGTGATTCGGGAGAGAACACCGGGGAGCTGTTTTTT | CASSDSGENTGELFF
TRBD2 | TRBJ2-7 | TRBV5-1 | NA | TGCGCCAGCAGCTTGATATCCGGGACTAGCACATACGAGCAGTACTTC | CASSLISGTSTYEQYF
NA | TRBJ1-4 | TRBV5-4 | NA | TGTGCCAGCAGCTTGCAGGGGACGGCTGAAAAACTGTTTTTT | CASSLQGTAEKLFF
NA | TRBJ1-1 | TRBV10-1 | NA | TGCGCCAGCAGTGAGTCTGGGGGGTTCGACGCTTTCTTT | CASSESGGFDAFF
TRBD1 | TRBJ2-7 | TRBV6-2/TRBV6-3 | NA | TGTGCCAGCAGTTATCCACTCCCAGGGGGCGCCGAGCAGTACTTC | CASSYPLPGGAEQYF
NA | TRBJ2-7 | TRBV12-3/TRBV12-4 | NA | TGTGCCAGCAGCAGGGGTAGTTACGAGCAGTACTTC | CASSRGSYEQYF
NA | TRBJ1-1 | TRBV25-1 | NA | TGTGCCAGCAGTGACCGCAGGTCTGAAGCTTTCTTT | CASSDRRSEAFF
TRBD2 | TRBJ2-2 | TRBV5-1 | NA | TGCGCCAGCAGCTTTAGCGGGGGGTTCACCGGGGAGCTGTTTTTT | CASSFSGGFTGELFF
TRBD1 | TRBJ1-2 | TRBV6-5 | NA | TGTGCCAGCAGACACGCAGGGGGCGCAGGCTACACCTTC | CASRHAGGAGYTF
NA | TRBJ2-5 | TRBV6-1 | NA | TGTGCCAGCAGTGAGGGTTTTAGTGCCCTAGGGACCCAGTACTTC | CASSEGFSALGTQYF
TRBD1 | TRBJ1-4 | TRBV25-1 | NA | TGTGCCAGCATTCTTACAGGGGCGAGTGGGGCTAATGAAAAACTGTTTTTT | CASILTGASGANEKLFF
NA | TRBJ1-1 | TRBV7-9 | NA | TGTGCCAGCAGGCTGAATGCGAGGACTGAAGCTTTCTTT | CASRLNARTEAFF
NA | TRBJ2-5 | TRBV3-1/TRBV3-2 | NA | TGTGCCAGCAGCTACTCGGAGGCCCAGTACTTC | CASSYSEAQYF
NA | TRBJ2-3 | TRBV6-5 | NA | TGTGCCAGCAGAACTAGCAGCGCAGATACGCAGTATTTT | CASRTSSADTQYF
NA | TRBJ1-1 | TRBV25-1 | few | TGTGCCAGCAGTAAAGCAGGGTTGAACACTGAAGCTTTCTTT | CASSKAGLNTEAFF
NA | TRBJ2-2 | TRBV21-1 | NA | TGTGCCAGCAGCGCTCGTCGCCTAGCGGGACCCGGGGAGCTGTTTTTT | CASSARRLAGPGELFF
TRBD2 | TRBJ2-3 | TRBV5-1 | NA | TGCGCCAGCAGCTACTTAGCGGGAGCTAGTACAGATACGCAGTATTTT | CASSYLAGASTDTQYF